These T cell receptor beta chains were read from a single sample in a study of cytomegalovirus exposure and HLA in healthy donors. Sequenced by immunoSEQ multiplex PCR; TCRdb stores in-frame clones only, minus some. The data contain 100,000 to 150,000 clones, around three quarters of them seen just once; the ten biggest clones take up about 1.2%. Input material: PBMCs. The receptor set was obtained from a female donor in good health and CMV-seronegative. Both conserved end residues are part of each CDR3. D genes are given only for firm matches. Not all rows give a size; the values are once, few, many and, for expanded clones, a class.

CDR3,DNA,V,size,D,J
CASRSIWSHNEQFF,TGTGCCAGCAGGTCGATATGGAGCCACAATGAGCAGTTCTTC,TRBV2,-,-,TRBJ2-1
CASSSPLTDGLNTEAFF,TGTGCCAGCAGCTCACCACTAACCGACGGATTGAACACTGAAGCTTTCTTT,TRBV7-2,-,-,TRBJ1-1
CASREGQRGGSGGELFF,TGTGCCAGCCGCGAGGGCCAGCGGGGGGGCTCTGGCGGGGAGCTGTTTTTT,TRBV9,once,TRBD2,TRBJ2-2
CASSSQGGPYNEQFF,TGTGCCAGCAGCTCTCAGGGTGGACCCTACAATGAGCAGTTCTTC,TRBV11-2,-,-,TRBJ2-1
CASSPSGALSPNSPLHF,TGCGCCAGCAGCCCGAGCGGGGCCCTATCCCCTAATTCACCCCTCCACTTT,TRBV5-1,-,-,TRBJ1-6
CASSDKGEQYF,TGTGCCAGCAGTGATAAGGGGGAGCAGTACTTC,TRBV2,-,-,TRBJ2-7
CASSPRITGGEQYF,TGTGCCAGCAGCCCGCGGATCACGGGGGGCGAGCAGTACTTC,TRBV9,once,TRBD2,TRBJ2-7
CASTRLGVQNTEAFF,TGTGCCAGCACCCGGTTAGGGGTTCAGAACACTGAAGCTTTCTTT,TRBV7-9,-,-,TRBJ1-1
CASSRTNYEQYF,TGTGCCAGCAGCAGGACTAACTACGAGCAGTACTTC,TRBV21-1,-,-,TRBJ2-7
CASRRRDSTDTQYF,TGTGCCAGTAGACGGCGGGACTCTACAGATACGCAGTATTTT,TRBV19,-,-,TRBJ2-3
CASRHAGTGGSGEQYF,TGTGCCAGCAGGCACGCCGGGACAGGGGGCTCTGGCGAGCAGTACTTC,TRBV19,-,TRBD1,TRBJ2-7
CASSVGQGNEQFF,TGTGCCAGCAGCGTCGGACAGGGAAATGAGCAGTTCTTC,TRBV9,-,TRBD1,TRBJ2-1
CASSLESGNEKLFF,TGTGCCAGCAGCTTAGAATCGGGGAATGAAAAACTGTTTTTT,TRBV5-4,-,-,TRBJ1-4
CASSAGEIGSNQPQHF,TGTGCCAGCAGTGCAGGGGAGATCGGAAGCAATCAGCCCCAGCATTTT,TRBV7-9,-,-,TRBJ1-5
CASSLRKLALDTGELFF,TGTGCCAGCAGCTTAAGAAAGCTAGCTCTCGACACCGGGGAGCTGTTTTTT,TRBV5-4,-,-,TRBJ2-2
CASSFGGGSSLVNEQFF,TGTGCCAGCAGTTTCGGGGGGGGCTCATCGTTAGTTAATGAGCAGTTCTTC,TRBV27,-,TRBD2,TRBJ2-1
CASSQRGGTRYEQYF,TGTGCCAGCAGTCAGCGGGGGGGCACGCGCTACGAGCAGTACTTC,TRBV6-5,-,TRBD2,TRBJ2-7
CASSRLAGRAYEQYF,TGTGCCAGCAGCCGTCTAGCGGGGCGAGCCTACGAGCAGTACTTC,TRBV11-2,-,TRBD2,TRBJ2-7
CASSYPRTGSSYEQYF,TGTGCCAGCAGTTACCCCCGGACAGGTAGCTCCTACGAGCAGTACTTC,TRBV6-6,-,TRBD1,TRBJ2-7
CASSLGGHSSYEQYF,TGTGCCAGCAGCTTAGGGGGACATAGCTCCTACGAGCAGTACTTC,TRBV7-2,-,-,TRBJ2-7
CASSFQQGRANGLTF,TGCGCCAGCAGCTTCCAACAGGGCCGGGCCAACGGCCTGACTTTC,TRBV5-1,-,-,TRBJ2-6
CASSFGTGSREQFF,TGTGCCAGCAGCTTTGGGACAGGGAGTCGTGAGCAGTTCTTC,TRBV5-6,-,TRBD1,TRBJ2-1
CASSLEGPQREQYF,TGTGCCAGCAGCTTAGAAGGCCCGCAGCGCGAGCAGTACTTC,TRBV7-9,once,-,TRBJ2-7
CASSVGQNYGYTF,TGTGCCAGCAGCGTGGGACAGAACTATGGCTACACCTTC,TRBV9,-,TRBD1,TRBJ1-2
CASSLGQPKSLHF,TGTGCCAGCAGCCTGGGACAGCCTAAGTCCCTCCACTTT,TRBV5-4,once,TRBD1,TRBJ1-6
CASSSPPGEQYF,TGCGCCAGCAGCTCCCCCCCCGGGGAGCAGTACTTC,TRBV5-1,-,-,TRBJ2-7
CAWSVYATGELFF,TGTGCCTGGAGTGTATACGCGACCGGGGAGCTGTTTTTT,TRBV30,-,-,TRBJ2-2
CASSLAAGFSYEQYF,TGTGCCAGCAGCTTGGCCGCGGGATTCTCCTACGAGCAGTACTTC,TRBV5-4,few,-,TRBJ2-7
CASRSEDGRTYEQYF,TGTGCCAGCAGGTCGGAGGACGGGAGAACCTACGAGCAGTACTTC,TRBV5-4,-,-,TRBJ2-7
CASSLTSGNTQYF,TGTGCCAGCAGCCTCACATCCGGGAATACGCAGTATTTT,TRBV14,once,-,TRBJ2-3
CASSNEDRGRNGYTF,TGTGCCAGCAGCAACGAAGACAGGGGGCGAAACGGCTACACCTTC,TRBV5-5,-,TRBD1,TRBJ1-2
CASSLKGSGRRPYNEQFF,TGTGCCAGCAGCTTGAAGGGTAGCGGGCGGCGCCCCTACAATGAGCAGTTCTTC,TRBV5-8,-,TRBD2,TRBJ2-1
CASSPGQGLNTEAFF,TGTGCCAGCAGCCCAGGACAGGGACTGAACACTGAAGCTTTCTTT,TRBV7-9,-,TRBD1,TRBJ1-1
CASSHERSGANVLTF,TGTGCCAGCAGCCACGAGCGCTCTGGGGCCAACGTCCTGACTTTC,TRBV5-4,-,-,TRBJ2-6
CASSSTGTSGPQRQYF,TGTGCCAGCTCATCAACTGGGACTAGCGGGCCCCAGAGGCAGTACTTC,TRBV18,-,TRBD2,TRBJ2-7
CAWSVLGFWQDTEAFF,TGTGCCTGGAGTGTACTTGGGTTTTGGCAGGACACTGAAGCTTTCTTT,TRBV30,-,-,TRBJ1-1
CASSWGPYNEQFF,TGTGCCAGCAGCTGGGGGCCCTACAATGAGCAGTTCTTC,TRBV27,-,-,TRBJ2-1
CVSSRTSGEGYEQYF,TGTGTCAGCAGTCGGACTAGCGGAGAAGGCTACGAGCAGTACTTC,TRBV7-9,-,TRBD2,TRBJ2-7
CASSLQGLNTEAFF,TGTGCCAGCAGCTTACAGGGCCTGAACACTGAAGCTTTCTTT,TRBV7-3,-,-,TRBJ1-1
CASSPGDDEKLFF,TGTGCCAGCTCACCCGGGGATGATGAAAAACTGTTTTTT,TRBV18,-,-,TRBJ1-4
CASSEGQGNSPLHF,TGTGCCAGCAGTGAAGGGCAGGGGAATTCACCCCTCCACTTT,TRBV2,-,-,TRBJ1-6
CASSEPRTGVEKLFF,TGTGCCAGCAGTGAACCCAGGACAGGGGTTGAAAAACTGTTTTTT,TRBV25-1,-,TRBD1,TRBJ1-4
CASSLDGWTEAFF,TGTGCCAGCAGCTTAGACGGGTGGACTGAAGCTTTCTTT,TRBV7-2,few,-,TRBJ1-1
CASSPRGTGRAYGYTF,TGTGCCAGCAGCCCCCGGGGGACAGGGCGGGCCTATGGCTACACCTTC,TRBV5-5,-,TRBD1,TRBJ1-2
CASGLAGAEQYF,TGTGCCAGCGGACTAGCGGGAGCCGAGCAGTACTTC,TRBV6-1,once,TRBD2,TRBJ2-7
CASSLRSTGTGQDTQYF,TGTGCCAGTAGTTTACGCTCTACCGGGACAGGGCAAGATACGCAGTATTTT,TRBV19,-,TRBD1,TRBJ2-3
CASSPRYDSEKLFF,TGTGCCAGCAGCCCACGGTATGACAGTGAAAAACTGTTTTTT,TRBV21-1,-,-,TRBJ1-4
CASSVGSHYEQYF,TGTGCCAGCAGCGTAGGTAGTCACTACGAGCAGTACTTC,TRBV9,few,-,TRBJ2-7